The clone carrying this T cell receptor (beta chain) has just one count. Original analysis: Amplification with reference gene primers provided the estimates of nucleated cell counts. Sequencing used immunoSEQ multiplex PCR; TCRdb keeps in-frame clones, though not all of them. D and trimming were read from the DNA, whereas the V and J calls and clone size are those reported in that table. The sample lists roughly 230,000 clones; around 80% were seen once. The data derive from a study of blood T cell repertoires in COVID-19. Trimming removed 5 bases from V and 6 bases from J, with 17 bases in between. The CDR3 is 15 residues long. From germline, CDR1 is SGHTA and CDR2 FQGNSA.

The chain carries TRBV7-2 and TRBJ1-5, with D perhaps TRBD1 (6 bases). The sequencing input was peripheral blood. The source of this sequence is a human donor in a cohort sampled during active COVID-19. The CDR3 sequence: CASSPVRDKGQPQHF. The CDR3 DNA is TGTGCCAGCAGCCCCGTCCGGGACAAAGGTCAGCCCCAGCATTTT.